Listed below are T cell receptor beta chains from one sample, sequenced in a study of graft-versus-host responses after intestinal transplantation. Libraries were prepared by immunoSEQ multiplex PCR; TCRdb keeps only in-frame clonotypes and omits some of them. The sample lists about 70,000 clones; approximately 93% were seen once. Their recognized antigens are unknown. Sequencing was performed on unstimulated CD8+ T cells sorted from spleen or lymph node cells, taken before intestinal transplant. The receptor source for this set is a human donor who received an intestinal transplant. Each CDR3 is given without its conserved first and last residue. The order of the fields is J gene, V gene, CDR3 protein.

J gene: TRBJ2-7; V gene: TRBV11-3; CDR3 protein: ASSSGTGRYEQY
J gene: TRBJ1-5; V gene: TRBV27; CDR3 protein: ASSPSAGEVDQPQH
J gene: TRBJ2-4; V gene: TRBV15; CDR3 protein: ATSSGGAGGGFATKNIQY
J gene: TRBJ1-4; V gene: TRBV5-4; CDR3 protein: ASSLYRDEKLF
J gene: TRBJ2-1; V gene: TRBV6-5; CDR3 protein: ASGSYNEQF
J gene: TRBJ2-6; V gene: TRBV5-1; CDR3 protein: ASSLLSGPNSGANVLT
J gene: TRBJ2-5; V gene: TRBV29-1; CDR3 protein: SVNGLTLGETQY
J gene: TRBJ1-4; V gene: TRBV5-5; CDR3 protein: ASTQGDDNEKLF
J gene: TRBJ2-1; V gene: TRBV5-4; CDR3 protein: ASSFTNPSNPYNEQF
J gene: TRBJ2-7; V gene: TRBV4-1; CDR3 protein: ASSQDGGSYEQY
J gene: TRBJ2-7; V gene: TRBV9; CDR3 protein: ASSGGHGSYEQY
J gene: NA; V gene: TRBV28; CDR3 protein: ASSFYPGQGTYEQY